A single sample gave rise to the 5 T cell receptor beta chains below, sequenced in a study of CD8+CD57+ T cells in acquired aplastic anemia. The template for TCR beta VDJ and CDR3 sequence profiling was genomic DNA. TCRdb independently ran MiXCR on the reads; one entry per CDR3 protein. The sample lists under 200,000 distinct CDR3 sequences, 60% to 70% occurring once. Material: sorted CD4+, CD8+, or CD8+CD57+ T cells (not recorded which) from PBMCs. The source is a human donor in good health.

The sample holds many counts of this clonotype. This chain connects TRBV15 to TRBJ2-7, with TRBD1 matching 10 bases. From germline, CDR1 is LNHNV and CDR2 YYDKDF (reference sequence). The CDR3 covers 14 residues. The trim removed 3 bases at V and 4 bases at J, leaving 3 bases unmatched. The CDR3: CATSRGQGTYEQYF. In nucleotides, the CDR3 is TGTGCCACCAGCAGGGGACAGGGGACTTACGAGCAGTACTTC.

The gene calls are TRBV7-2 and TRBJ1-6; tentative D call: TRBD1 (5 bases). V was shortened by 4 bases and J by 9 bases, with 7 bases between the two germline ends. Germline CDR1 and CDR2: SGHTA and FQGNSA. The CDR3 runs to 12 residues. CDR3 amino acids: CASSSRASPLHF. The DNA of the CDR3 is TGTGCCAGCAGCTCCAGGGCTTCACCCCTCCACTTT.

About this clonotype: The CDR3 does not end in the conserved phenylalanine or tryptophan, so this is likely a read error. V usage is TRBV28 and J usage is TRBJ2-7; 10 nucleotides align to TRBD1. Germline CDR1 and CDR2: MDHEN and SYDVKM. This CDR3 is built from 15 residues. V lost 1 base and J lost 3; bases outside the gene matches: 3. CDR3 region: CASSLLGTGVYEQYL. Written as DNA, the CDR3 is TGTGCCAGCAGTTTATTAGGGACAGGGGTCTACGAGCAGTACCTC.

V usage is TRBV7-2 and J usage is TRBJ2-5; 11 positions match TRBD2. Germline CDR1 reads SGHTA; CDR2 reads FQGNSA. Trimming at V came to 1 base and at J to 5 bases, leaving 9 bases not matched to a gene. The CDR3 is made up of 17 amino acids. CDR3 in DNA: TGTGCCAGCAGCTTAGGGTTAACTAGCGGGAGCAGGGAGACCCAGTACTTC. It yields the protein CASSLGLTSGSRETQYF.

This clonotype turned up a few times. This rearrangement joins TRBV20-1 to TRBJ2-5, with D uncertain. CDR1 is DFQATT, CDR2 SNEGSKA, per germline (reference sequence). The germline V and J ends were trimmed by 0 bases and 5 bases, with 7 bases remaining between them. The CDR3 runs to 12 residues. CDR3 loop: CSARDLRETQYF. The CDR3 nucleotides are TGCAGTGCTAGAGATTTAAGGGAGACCCAGTACTTC.